The entry below describes one T cell receptor (beta chain). The data stem from a study of blood T cell repertoires in COVID-19. As for the study in general: Specimens from acute and convalescent COVID-19 originated in the United States, Italy and Spain. In each case, the material was cDNA or gDNA derived from T cells, B-cell-depleted T cells, or PBMCs.

Germline assignment: CDR1 LGHDT and CDR2 YNNKEL (reference sequence). V was shortened by 1 base and J by 4 bases, with 13 bases between the two germline ends. CDR3 length equals 15 residues. In the study's own analysis: Nucleated cell number was recorded as an estimate derived from reference gene primer amplification. Assay used: immunoSEQ multiplex PCR; TCRdb lists only in-frame clones, some missing. The D gene and trimming were derived from the DNA, and the V and J assignments and clone size from that table. The table includes about 56,000 clones, approximately 88% detected once. The gene calls are TRBV3-1 (or the pseudogene TRBV3-2) and TRBJ1-2; D is undetermined. This sequence was found in a human donor in a cohort sampled during active COVID-19. The sequencing input was peripheral blood. The CDR3 reads CASSQGSRLGYGYTF. The CDR3 nucleotides are TGTGCCAGCAGCCAAGGAAGCAGGTTAGGCTATGGCTACACCTTC.